Below, one T cell receptor beta chain is given with its context. Its antigen remains unidentified. The sample holds no much larger clone one base away, and base qualities are not on file. This entry belongs to a study of shared clonotypes between healthy human individuals (dated by TCRdb to between 2020 and 2021). Background on the whole study: The cohort included three men and a couple of women between 18 and 49 years of age. For each donor, CD4 naive and CD4 memory were each run on three plates, CD8 naive on two plates, and CD8 memory on one plate. To estimate repertoire size and how much clonotypes are shared between individuals, the study performed deep sequencing of blood TCR repertoires from roughly five healthy adults. To increase sequencing depth and limit assay-specific biases, TCR repertoire library preparation and sequencing were carried out by different laboratories using diverse techniques. Each donor's leukapheresis produced roughly between roughly 0.85 and 9 billion PBMCs.

Using the deep immunoSEQ assay, TCR CDR3 regions were amplified from genomic DNA by multiplex PCR. Extracted genomic DNA from each cell subset was distributed evenly across all wells of several immunoSEQ 96-well plates, and each plate was treated as a replicate. Each replicate PCR for sorted subsets received approximately 200 ng genomic DNA, equal to tens of thousands of T cell genomes. Purified libraries were measured with a Qubit 3.0 fluorometer, size-checked on a Bioanalyzer 2100, and measured again with the KAPA Library Quantification kit. Each immunoSEQ 96-well plate was sequenced on its own single-read 150-cycle Illumina NextSeq 550 flow cell. In the authors' own workflow: Because the immunoSEQ output held only junctional sequences and lacked quality scores, the filtering could not match the filtering applied to full-length reads. Sequences were annotated with PyIR, a Python wrapper for IgBLAST v1.9, and V/J genes and CDR3 were assigned using IMGT germline references. Any read was removed if the V/J assignment was weak (E-value above 1e-6), the CDR3 was missing, or the read contained stop codons, out-of-frame junctions, or ambiguous translated residues. A V3J clonotype was defined by an identical inferred V gene, J gene, and CDR3 amino acid sequence. To compute the percentage overlap between repertoires, the number of shared unique clonotypes was divided by the size of the smaller repertoire. RTK rarefaction, the Chao1 estimator, and Recon v2.1 estimates of unobserved clonotypes were used to assess repertoire richness. Generation probabilities were computed with OLGA for all TCRbeta clonotypes obtained by the gDNA method from several donors. The table was pulled from immuneACCESS by TCRdb, which kept in-frame rearrangements only. Such tables lose some clones; where checked, under half of the loss comes from unresolved V genes, and the rest has no known cause. V and J calls and clone size are as listed in that table; D and trimming were resolved from the DNA. This sample lists some 2,500,000 clones; over 85% were detected once. Around 0.4% of the sample comes from the top ten.

Sequences SGDLS (CDR1) and YYNGEE (CDR2) are obtained from the germline V gene. The CDR3 spans 17 residues, from the cysteine through the phenylalanine. The kept DNA is CDR3 alone, 51 bases in frame from the first base. Clipping removes 5 bases from V and 0 bases from J, with 10 as the unmatched junction base count. The donors were healthy, HIV-negative adults who had no recently reported acute infections or vaccinations. Every donor was a Caucasian adult living in Nashville, Tennessee, USA. CD4+ T cells were enriched by magnetic negative selection, after which naive cells were positively selected on CD45RA and the negative fraction was taken as the memory subset. After blood collection by leukapheresis, PBMCs were isolated using Ficoll-Histopaque density gradient centrifugation and then cryopreserved in the vapor phase of liquid nitrogen. Analytical flow cytometry was used to check the purity and quantity of each magnetically sorted T cell population. Genomic DNA was isolated from each sorted fraction and quantified by UV absorbance on a Nanodrop 2000c.

Summary of the overall study and its limitations: Higher generation probabilities were observed for clonotypes shared by all four sorted-subset donors than for non-shared clonotypes. The small number of donors limited the genetic and exposure-history diversity represented. Sampling was restricted to blood, and TCR repertoires in tissue are likely to differ from TCR repertoires in blood. Even with the large sequencing depth, rarefaction of the sorted-subset datasets indicated that sequencing was incomplete. Naive subsets generally had larger estimated clonotype richness than memory subsets did. Pairwise subsampling led to the expectation that sequencing depth would affect the degree of clonotype sharing among donors. Approximately 4.8% of naive CD4, more than 3% of naive CD8, roughly 2.4% of memory CD4, and 0.4% of memory CD8 clonotypes were shared across a few donors.

The chain joins TRBV9 to TRBJ2-1, and 8 bases in between align with TRBD2. The origin of this receptor is a man younger than 35 in good health. Some clones in this sample may be carry-over from other donors' samples. Sequenced material: naive CD4+ T cells from PBMCs. The cell subset or site label here, explained by the study, means: CD45RA+ positively selected. CDR3 sequence: CASSILAAWSSYNEQFF. The DNA is TGTGCCAGCAGTATACTAGCGGCTTGGAGCTCCTACAATGAGCAGTTCTTC.